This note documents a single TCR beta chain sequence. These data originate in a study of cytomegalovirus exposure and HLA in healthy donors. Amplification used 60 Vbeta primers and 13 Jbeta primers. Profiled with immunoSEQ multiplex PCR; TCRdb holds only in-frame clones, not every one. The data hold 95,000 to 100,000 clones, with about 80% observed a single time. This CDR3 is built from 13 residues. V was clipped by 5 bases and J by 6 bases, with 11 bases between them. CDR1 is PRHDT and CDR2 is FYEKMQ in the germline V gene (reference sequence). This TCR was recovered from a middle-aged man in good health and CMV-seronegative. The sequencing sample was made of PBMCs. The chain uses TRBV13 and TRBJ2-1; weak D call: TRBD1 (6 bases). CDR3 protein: CASSTRDINEQFF. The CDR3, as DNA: TGTGCCAGCAGCACCCGGGACATCAATGAGCAGTTCTTC.